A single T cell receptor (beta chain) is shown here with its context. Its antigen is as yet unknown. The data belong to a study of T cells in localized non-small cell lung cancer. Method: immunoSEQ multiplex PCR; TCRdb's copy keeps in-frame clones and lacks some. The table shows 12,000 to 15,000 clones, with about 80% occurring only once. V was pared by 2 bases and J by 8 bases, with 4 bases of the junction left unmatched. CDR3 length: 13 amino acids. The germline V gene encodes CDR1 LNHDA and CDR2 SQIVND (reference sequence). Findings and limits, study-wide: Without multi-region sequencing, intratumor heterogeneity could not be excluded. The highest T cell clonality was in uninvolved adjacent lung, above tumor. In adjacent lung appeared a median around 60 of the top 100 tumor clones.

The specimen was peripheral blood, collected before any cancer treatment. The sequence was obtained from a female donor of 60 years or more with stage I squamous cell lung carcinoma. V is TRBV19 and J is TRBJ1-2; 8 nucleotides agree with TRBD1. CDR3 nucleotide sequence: TGTGCCAGTAGTATACAGGGGGCAGGGGGCTACACCTTC. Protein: CASSIQGAGGYTF.